The clone carrying this TCR beta chain was counted many times. What it recognizes is unknown. Germline and genes here are mouse. With the read ending 4 residues before the CDR3 end, the germline J gene is used to fill in that end. The sample carries other DNA sequences with the same CDR3. Extracted RNA was reverse transcribed, and the resulting cDNA served as sequencing template. This table comes from immunoSEQ multiplex PCR, and its TCRdb copy is limited to in-frame clones, with some not included. The sample includes 250,000 or so clones, none of them occurring once. This specimen comes from a study of CD8+ T cells in alopecia areata. Combined cutaneous lymph node cells underwent sorting by CD4, CD8alpha, NKG2D, NKG2ACE and additional markers. This CDR3 spans 13 amino acids. Germline V gives CDR1 SGHDT, CDR2 FRDEAV. Findings of the study overall: Affected scalp, especially in alopecia totalis/universalis, had a higher clonality than normal scalp did.

The sequenced sample was CD4+ T cells sorted from a lymph node. This receptor was identified in a C3H/HeJ mouse with alopecia areata. The MHC haplotype recorded for the strain is H2-k. This rearrangement joins TRBV14 to TRBJ2-5, with TRBD1 matching over 7 bases. The covered CDR3 bases are TGTGCCAGCAGTTTGGGGACAGAAGAC. This encodes CASSLGTED. The CDR3 reads in full as CASSLGTEDTQYF.